Following are 17 T cell receptor beta chains from one sample sequenced in a study of cytotoxic CD8 clonotypes in ibrutinib-treated CLL. The data were produced by immunoSEQ multiplex PCR, yet TCRdb's version contains in-frame clones alone and is incomplete. The sample lists some 150,000 clones, 79% seen once, with around 13% in the top ten. The sample was PBMCs, taken after 12 months of ibrutinib treatment. These receptors originate from a human donor with chronic lymphocytic leukemia.

This clone showed up just once. The chain is built from TRBV4-2 and TRBJ2-7, with TRBD1 matching over 9 bases. Germline V gene sequence: CDR1 LGHNA, CDR2 YNFKEQ. V lost 6 bases to trimming and J lost 6 bases; unmatched junction nucleotides: 9. This CDR3 contains 14 residues. CDR3 coding DNA: TGTGCCAGCAGTCTCGGGACAGGGAACGGCGAGCAGTACTTC. As protein: CASSLGTGNGEQYF.

This chain connects TRBV6-5 to TRBJ1-1; weak D call: TRBD1 (6 bases). In germline, CDR1 is MNHEY, CDR2 SVGAGI. This CDR3 spans 12 amino acids. With 9 bases removed from V and 0 bases from J, the gap between germline ends came to 8 bases. The CDR3 sequence is CASGQMNTEAFF. The DNA of the CDR3 is TGTGCCAGTGGACAGATGAACACTGAAGCTTTCTTT.

The chain carries TRBV27 and TRBJ2-1; 8 bases agree with TRBD2. The J segment lost 8 bases and the V segment lost 4 bases, leaving 10 bases of the junction unmatched. In germline, CDR1 is MNHEY, CDR2 SMNVEV (reference sequence). There are 15 residues in the CDR3. CDR3 nucleotides: TGTGCCAGCAGTTCAGGGACTAGGAGGGGGGATGAGCAGTTCTTC. It encodes CASSSGTRRGDEQFF.

The chain employs TRBV7-2 and TRBJ2-6; TRBD1 or TRBD2 may be the D gene (5 bases each). The CDR3 is 15 residues long. V shed 4 bases and J shed 2 bases, with 9 bases lying between them. Per the germline V gene, CDR1 is SGHTA and CDR2 is FQGNSA. The DNA of the CDR3 is TGTGCCAGCAGCTGGGACGGTGCTGGGGCCAACGTCCTGACTTTC. It encodes CASSWDGAGANVLTF.

A few counts support this clone. The chain's CDR3 is CASSFSSGTDTGELFF. The CDR3 nucleotides read TGTGCCAGCAGTTTTAGTAGCGGGACCGACACCGGGGAGCTGTTTTTT. The chain couples TRBV27 to TRBJ2-2; 8 nucleotides agree with TRBD2. The CDR3 is made up of 16 amino acids. Trimming cost V 3 bases and J 3 bases; bases outside gene matches: 6. The germline V gene encodes CDR1 MNHEY and CDR2 SMNVEV (reference sequence).

The rearrangement uses TRBV7-9 and TRBJ2-5, with 14 bases identical to TRBD2. The CDR3 is made up of 15 amino acids. With V trimmed by 5 bases and J by 3 bases, 2 bases remained unmatched. Germline V gives CDR1 SEHNR, CDR2 FQNEAQ (reference sequence). The CDR3 protein is CASSRLAGGEETQYF. For the CDR3, the DNA is TGTGCCAGCAGCCGACTAGCGGGAGGGGAAGAGACCCAGTACTTC.

This chain links TRBV6-5 with TRBJ1-2; no firm D call. This CDR3 contains 14 residues. V was cut by 0 bases and J by 7 bases, with 12 bases left in between. The germline CDR1 and CDR2 sequences are MNHEY and SVGAGI. The DNA for the CDR3 is TGTGCCAGCAGTTACTCAAGGGTGCGGGGTGGCTACACCTTC. Amino acid sequence: CASSYSRVRGGYTF.

This clone was seen more than once but under ten times. This chain uses TRBV7-9 with TRBJ2-7, with TRBD2 matching 10 bases. With V trimmed by 4 bases and J by 1 base, 4 bases remained unmatched. Germline V gene data show CDR1 as SEHNR and CDR2 as FQNEAQ (reference sequence). The CDR3 is 15 residues long. This CDR3 is CASSSRTSGSYEQYF. CDR3 coding DNA: TGTGCCAGCAGCTCAAGGACTAGCGGTTCCTACGAGCAGTACTTC.

The V and J genes are TRBV27 and TRBJ2-3, with D hard to call. This CDR3 has 14 amino acids. The V gene's germline CDR1 is MNHEY and CDR2 SMNVEV (reference sequence). Trimming removed 5 bases from V and 0 bases from J, with 9 bases in between. The CDR3: CASSTQDSTDTQYF. In DNA form, the CDR3 reads TGTGCCAGCAGTACACAAGACAGCACAGATACGCAGTATTTT.

This clone appeared a single time. This CDR3 reads CASSYSMEGGEQYF. CDR3 sequence (DNA): TGTGCCAGCAGTTACTCGATGGAGGGTGGCGAGCAGTACTTC. The rearrangement joins TRBV6-6 to TRBJ2-7, with a tentative D call TRBD2 (6 bases). Germline lookup yields CDR1 MNHNY and CDR2 SVGAGI (reference sequence). V was trimmed by 0 bases and J by 6 bases, leaving 12 bases between them. CDR3 length: 14 amino acids.

This clone has just a few counts. The chain employs TRBV30 and TRBJ2-1; tentatively, D is TRBD2 (5 bases). The CDR3 length is 11 residues. The V gene lost 5 bases and the J gene lost 8 bases, with 10 bases spanning the gap. Per germline, CDR1 GTSNPN and CDR2 SVGIG (reference sequence). CDR3 nucleotides: TGTGCCTGGGAGACTATCCATGAGCAGTTCTTC. As protein: CAWETIHEQFF.

This clone came up once. CDR3 DNA sequence: TGTGCCAGCAGCCCACAACCGGGGATGGAGACCCAGTACTTC. Translated: CASSPQPGMETQYF. The genes are TRBV11-2 and TRBJ2-5, with D possibly being TRBD2 (5 bases). Germline V gene data show CDR1 as SGHAT and CDR2 as FQNNGV. Between the trimmed V and J ends, which lost 5 bases and 5 bases, there was a span of 15 bases. CDR3 length: 14 residues.

The genes are TRBV25-1 and TRBJ1-4; no clear D. CDR1 and CDR2 from the germline V gene are MGHDK and SYGVNS. The CDR3 spans 15 residues. V lost 1 base and J 3 bases, leaving 9 bases between the germline ends. The CDR3 protein is CASSEFRGSNEKLFF. DNA for the CDR3: TGTGCCAGCAGTGAATTCCGGGGATCTAATGAAAAACTGTTTTTT.

The rearrangement links TRBV5-1 to TRBJ1-1, with D possibly TRBD1 on 6 matching bases. The germline V and J ends were trimmed by 3 bases and 1 base, with 16 bases remaining between them. Germline V gives CDR1 SGHRS, CDR2 YFSETQ. The CDR3 is 16 residues long. CDR3 sequence (DNA): TGCGCCAGCAGCTCGGCCTCCGGGGGCTCGAACACTGAAGCTTTCTTT. Amino acid sequence: CASSSASGGSNTEAFF.

This chain joins TRBV11-2 and TRBJ2-7, with a possible D match to TRBD1 (6 bases). Germline V lookup: CDR1 SGHAT, CDR2 FQNNGV. Trimming took 5 bases from V and 2 from J, leaving 13 bases between them. This CDR3 spans 14 amino acids. The CDR3: CASSINRAAYEQYF. CDR3 bases: TGTGCCAGCAGCATCAACAGGGCTGCCTACGAGCAGTACTTC.

CDR3 in amino acids: CASSQEGNRISTDTQYF. DNA for the CDR3: TGCGCCAGCAGCCAAGAGGGGAACAGGATAAGCACAGATACGCAGTATTTT. V gene TRBV4-1 combines with J gene TRBJ2-3; D is perhaps TRBD1 (5 bases). With 0 bases removed from V and 0 bases from J, the gap between germline ends came to 13 bases. The CDR3 contains 17 residues. Looked up from germline, CDR1 is MGHRA and CDR2 is YSYEKL.

The chain joins TRBV10-3 to TRBJ2-7, with 7 bases that match TRBD1. Losses at the gene ends were 2 bases for V and 3 bases for J; bases not matched to a gene: 7. Germline-derived CDR1 and CDR2 are ENHRY and SYGVKD. CDR3 size: 15 residues. CDR3 in DNA: TGTGCCATCAGTGAGCAACGAGGGGGCGGCTACGAGCAGTACTTC. The encoded protein is CAISEQRGGGYEQYF.